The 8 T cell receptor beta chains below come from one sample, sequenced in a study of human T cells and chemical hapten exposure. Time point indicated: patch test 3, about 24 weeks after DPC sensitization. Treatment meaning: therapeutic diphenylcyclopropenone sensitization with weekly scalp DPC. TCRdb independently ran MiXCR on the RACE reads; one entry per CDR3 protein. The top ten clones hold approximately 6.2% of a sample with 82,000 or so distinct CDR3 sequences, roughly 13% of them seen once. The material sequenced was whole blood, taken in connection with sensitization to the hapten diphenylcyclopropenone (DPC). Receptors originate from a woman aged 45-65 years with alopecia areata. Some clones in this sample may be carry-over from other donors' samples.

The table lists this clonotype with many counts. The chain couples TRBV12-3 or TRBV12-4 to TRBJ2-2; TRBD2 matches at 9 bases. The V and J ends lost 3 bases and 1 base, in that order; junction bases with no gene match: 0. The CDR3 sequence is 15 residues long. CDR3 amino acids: CASSLREGNTGELFF. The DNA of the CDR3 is TGTGCCAGCAGTTTGCGGGAGGGGAACACCGGGGAGCTGTTTTTT.

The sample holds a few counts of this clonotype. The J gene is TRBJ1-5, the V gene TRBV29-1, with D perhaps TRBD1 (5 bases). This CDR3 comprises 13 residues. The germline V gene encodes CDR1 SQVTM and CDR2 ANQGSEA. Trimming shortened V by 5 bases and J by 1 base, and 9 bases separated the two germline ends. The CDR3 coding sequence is TGCAGCGTTCGGCGGGGGAGCAATCAGCCCCAGCATTTT. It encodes CSVRRGSNQPQHF.

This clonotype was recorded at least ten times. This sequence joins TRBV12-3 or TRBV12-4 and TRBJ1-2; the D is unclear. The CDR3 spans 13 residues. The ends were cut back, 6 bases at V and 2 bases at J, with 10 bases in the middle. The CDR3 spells CASSRHSNYGYTF. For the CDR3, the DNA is TGTGCCAGCAGCAGGCATTCGAACTATGGCTACACCTTC.

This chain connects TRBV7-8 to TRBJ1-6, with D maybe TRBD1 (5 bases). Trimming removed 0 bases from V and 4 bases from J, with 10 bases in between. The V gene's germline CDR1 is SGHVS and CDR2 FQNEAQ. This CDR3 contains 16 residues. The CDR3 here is CASSLAGTEYNSPLHF. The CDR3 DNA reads TGTGCCAGCAGCTTAGCTGGGACCGAGTATAATTCACCCCTCCACTTT.

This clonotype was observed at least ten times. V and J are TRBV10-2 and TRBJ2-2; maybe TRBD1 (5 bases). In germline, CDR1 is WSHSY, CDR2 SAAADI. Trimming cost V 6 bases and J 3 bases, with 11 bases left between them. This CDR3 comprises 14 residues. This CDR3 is CASSRQTYTGELFF. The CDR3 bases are TGCGCCAGCAGCCGACAGACTTACACCGGGGAGCTGTTTTTT.

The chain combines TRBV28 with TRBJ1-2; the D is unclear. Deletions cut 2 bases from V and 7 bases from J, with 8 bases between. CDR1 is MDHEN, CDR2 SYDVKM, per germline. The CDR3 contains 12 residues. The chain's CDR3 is CASSLLRTGYTF. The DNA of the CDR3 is TGTGCCAGCAGTTTACTCCGAACTGGCTACACCTTC.

Written as DNA, the CDR3 is TGCAGTGCTAGTGATCTGGGGACTAGCGGGAGAAGAGATACGCAGTATTTT. Translated, it gives CSASDLGTSGRRDTQYF. This rearrangement joins TRBV20-1 to TRBJ2-3; 14 nucleotides match TRBD2. Trimming removed 3 bases from V and 5 bases from J; junction bases left unmatched: 10. Per the germline V gene, CDR1 is DFQATT and CDR2 is SNEGSKA (reference sequence). CDR3 length: 17 residues.

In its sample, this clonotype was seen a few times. The CDR3 is CASSLASGPRTDTQYF. CDR3 DNA: TGTGCCAGCTCCCTGGCCTCTGGCCCTCGCACAGATACGCAGTATTTT. The rearrangement links TRBV18 to TRBJ2-3, with D unclear. There are 16 residues in the CDR3. V shed 6 bases and J shed 1 base, with 17 bases lying between them. Germline V gene data show CDR1 as KGHSH and CDR2 as LQKENI. The complete variable domain, with remaining parts taken from reference TRBV18 and TRBJ2-3, reads NAGVMQNPRHLVRRRGQEARLRCSPMKGHSHVYWYRQLPEEGLKFMVYLQKENIIDESGMPKERFSAEFPKEGPSILRIQQVVRGDSAAYFCASSLASGPRTDTQYFGPGTRLTVL.